These T cell receptor beta chains were read from a single sample in a study of human T cells and chemical hapten exposure. TCRdb fed the RACE reads into MiXCR, producing one record per CDR3 protein. The profile shows approximately 84,000 distinct CDR3 sequences, 10% to 13% of them singletons. The material sequenced was whole blood, taken in connection with sensitization to the hapten diphenylcyclopropenone (DPC). These receptors were taken from a woman aged 25-40 years with alopecia areata. Some clones in this sample may be carry-over from other donors' samples. Each CDR3 is given without its conserved first and last residue. D genes are given only for firm matches.

j_call v_call d_call cdr3_length cdr3_aa
TRBJ2-2 TRBV29-1 - 12 SVGLAANTGELF
TRBJ2-3 TRBV28 - 14 ASSPAAVMSTDTQY
TRBJ1-1 TRBV6-5 - 13 ASRPTTGTETEAF
TRBJ2-5 TRBV4-3 TRBD2 14 ASSQRQRGVQETQY
TRBJ2-7 TRBV11-3 TRBD2 13 ASSSTSGSSYEQY
TRBJ2-1 TRBV28 - 10 ASSPTGPRGL
TRBJ1-1 TRBV15 - 13 ATSRDLGANTEAF
TRBJ2-4 TRBV6-5 - 12 ASSQTLAKNIQY
TRBJ2-3 TRBV15 TRBD1 13 ATSRGQGRADTQY
TRBJ2-1 TRBV6-2/TRBV6-3 - 12 ASRPPREDNEQF
TRBJ2-2 TRBV5-1 TRBD1 13 ASSVGQGNTGELF
TRBJ2-7 TRBV28 TRBD2 13 ASSLLAGVPGEQY
TRBJ2-3 TRBV2 TRBD2 17 ASSVSLAGAESAPDTQY
TRBJ2-7 TRBV28 - 13 ASSPPGDASYEQY
TRBJ2-1 TRBV28 TRBD2 16 ASSPRPGTSGRFNEQF
TRBJ1-1 TRBV5-6 - 11 ASSLAGLAEAF
TRBJ2-7 TRBV12-3/TRBV12-4 - 13 ASSPRQAKVYEQY
TRBJ2-2 TRBV3-1 - 12 ASSRGLRTGELF
TRBJ2-3 TRBV4-1 TRBD1 14 ASSRGQGDSTDTQY
TRBJ2-7 TRBV6-2/TRBV6-3 - 10 ASSGGGGEQY
TRBJ2-2 TRBV9 - 14 ASSVGQAPNTGELF
TRBJ2-1 TRBV7-2 - 13 ASSRGASGSYEQF
TRBJ1-1 TRBV5-6 - 12 ASSLGPLRTEAF
TRBJ2-7 TRBV28 - 13 ASRSPGHSPYEQY
TRBJ1-6 TRBV4-3 - 13 ASSQVAGGDSPLH
TRBJ1-6 TRBV15 TRBD1 12 ATSRGQGSSPLH
TRBJ1-5 TRBV15 - 14 ATSRDSADLNQPQH
TRBJ2-3 TRBV4-3 TRBD2 13 ASSQSGTSVDTQY
TRBJ2-3 TRBV28 - 10 ASRVSTDTQY
TRBJ1-2 TRBV4-3 - 14 ASSPRFAVPNYGYT
TRBJ1-1 TRBV18 - 12 ASSPNSQNTEAF
TRBJ2-3 TRBV11-3 - 13 ASSLARGRSDTQY
TRBJ2-7 TRBV6-5 TRBD1 12 ASRGTGIAYEQY
TRBJ1-5 TRBV20-1 TRBD1 11 SARTGAGQPQH
TRBJ1-5 TRBV29-1 TRBD1 11 SVEGTGNQPQH
TRBJ2-5 TRBV7-6 - 15 ASSSKLPWEDGETQY
TRBJ2-7 TRBV29-1 TRBD2 12 SVDGGALTYEQY
TRBJ1-1 TRBV11-2 - 12 ASSLRGGGTEAF
TRBJ2-7 TRBV3-1 - 12 ASSHLGDNHEQY